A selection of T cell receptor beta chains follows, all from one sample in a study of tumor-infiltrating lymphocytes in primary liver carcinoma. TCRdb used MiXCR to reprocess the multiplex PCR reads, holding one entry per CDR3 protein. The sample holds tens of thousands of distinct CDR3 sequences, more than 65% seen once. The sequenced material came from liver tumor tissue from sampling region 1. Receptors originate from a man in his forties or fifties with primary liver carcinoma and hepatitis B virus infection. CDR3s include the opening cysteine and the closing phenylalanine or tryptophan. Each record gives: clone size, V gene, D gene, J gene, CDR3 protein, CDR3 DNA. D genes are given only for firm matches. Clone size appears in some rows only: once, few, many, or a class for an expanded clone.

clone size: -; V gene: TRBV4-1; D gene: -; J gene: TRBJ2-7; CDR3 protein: CASSQDKASRVRYEQYF; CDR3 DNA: TGCGCCAGCAGCCAAGATAAGGCTAGCAGGGTGAGGTACGAGCAGTACTTC
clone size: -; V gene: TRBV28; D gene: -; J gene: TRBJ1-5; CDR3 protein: CASNLGVCNQPQHF; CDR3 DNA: TGTGCCAGCAACCTAGGGGTGTGCAATCAGCCCCAGCATTTT
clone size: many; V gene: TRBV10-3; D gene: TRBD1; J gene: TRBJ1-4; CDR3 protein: CAISGSPGQSNEELFF; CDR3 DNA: TGTGCCATCAGTGGCTCACCGGGACAGAGTAATGAAGAACTGTTTTTT
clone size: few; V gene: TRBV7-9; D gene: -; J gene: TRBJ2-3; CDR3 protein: CASSQGQATTDTQYF; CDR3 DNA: TGTGCCAGCAGCCAGGGCCAGGCGACCACAGATACGCAGTATTTT
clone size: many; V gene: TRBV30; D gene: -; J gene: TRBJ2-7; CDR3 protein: CAWSGTLNNEQYF; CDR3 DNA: TGTGCCTGGTCCGGGACGCTTAATAACGAGCAGTACTTC
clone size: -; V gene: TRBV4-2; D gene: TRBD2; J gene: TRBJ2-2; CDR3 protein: CASSQVLAGDAGELVF; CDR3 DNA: TGTGCCAGCAGCCAAGTACTAGCGGGAGACGCCGGGGAGCTGGTTTTT
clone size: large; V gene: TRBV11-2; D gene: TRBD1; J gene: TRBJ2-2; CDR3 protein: CASSFDRDRVGTGELFF; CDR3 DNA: TGTGCCAGCAGCTTTGATCGGGACAGGGTCGGCACCGGGGAGCTGTTTTTT
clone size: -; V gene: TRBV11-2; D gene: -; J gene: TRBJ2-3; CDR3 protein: CVNIAWADTQYF; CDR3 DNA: TGTGTCAACATCGCTTGGGCAGATACGCAGTATTTT
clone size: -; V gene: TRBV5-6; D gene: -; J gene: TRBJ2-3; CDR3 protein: CASCHLNTDTQYF; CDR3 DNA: TGTGCCAGCTGCCACCTAAACACAGATACGCAGTATTTT
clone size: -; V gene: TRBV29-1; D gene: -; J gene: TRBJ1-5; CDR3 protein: CSVGEGTAPQHF; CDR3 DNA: TGCAGTGTTGGAGAGGGGACCGCGCCCCAGCATTTT
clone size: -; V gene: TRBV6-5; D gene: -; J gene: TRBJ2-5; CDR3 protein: CAISYGRYQEIRYF; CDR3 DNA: TGTGCCATCAGTTACGGCAGGTACCAAGAGATCCGGTACTTC
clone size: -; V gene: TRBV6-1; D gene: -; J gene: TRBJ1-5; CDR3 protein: CASSEGFGARPQHF; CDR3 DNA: TGTGCCAGCAGTGAAGGATTTGGGGCTCGGCCCCAGCATTTT
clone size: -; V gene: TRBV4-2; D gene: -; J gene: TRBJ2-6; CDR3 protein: CASSQEIGMLPGTNVPTF; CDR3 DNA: TGTGCCAGCAGCCAAGAAATCGGTATGCTGCCTGGGACCAACGTCCCGACTTTC
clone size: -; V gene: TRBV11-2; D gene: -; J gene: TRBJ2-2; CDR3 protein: CASSPEHGTDTRGLFF; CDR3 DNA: TGTGCCAGCAGCCCCGAACACGGGACGGACACCAGGGGGCTGTTTTTT
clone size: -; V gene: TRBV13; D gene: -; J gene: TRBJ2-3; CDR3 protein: CVSSPFKGSDAQYF; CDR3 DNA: TGTGTCAGCAGTCCCTTTAAGGGCTCAGATGCGCAGTATTTT
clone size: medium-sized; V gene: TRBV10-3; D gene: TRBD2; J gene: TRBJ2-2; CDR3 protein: CAISPAGTSGKVSGELFF; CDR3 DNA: TGTGCCATCAGCCCTGCCGGGACTAGCGGGAAGGTTTCCGGGGAGCTGTTTTTT
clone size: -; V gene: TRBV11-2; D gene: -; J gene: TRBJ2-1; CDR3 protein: CASSPMSESMYNEQFF; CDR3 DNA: TGTGCCAGTAGCCCCATGTCGGAAAGCATGTACAATGAGCAGTTCTTC
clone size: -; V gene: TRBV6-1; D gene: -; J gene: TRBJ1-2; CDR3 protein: CASSDYMGPYGHTF; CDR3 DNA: TGTGCCAGCAGTGATTACATGGGGCCCTATGGCCACACCTTC
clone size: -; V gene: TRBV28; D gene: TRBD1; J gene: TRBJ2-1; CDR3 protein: CASRLGGGPYNKQFF; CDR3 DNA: TGTGCTAGCAGGTTAGGGGGCGGACCCTACAATAAGCAGTTTTTC
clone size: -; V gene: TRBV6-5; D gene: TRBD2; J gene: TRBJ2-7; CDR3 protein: CASSHGLAASYEKYF; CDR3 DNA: TGTGCCAGCAGCCACGGACTAGCAGCGTCCTACGAGAAGTACTTC
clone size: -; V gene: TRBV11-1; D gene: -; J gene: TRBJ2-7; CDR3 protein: CTSSVTDEQYF; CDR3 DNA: TGTACCAGCAGCGTGACAGACGAGCAGTACTTC
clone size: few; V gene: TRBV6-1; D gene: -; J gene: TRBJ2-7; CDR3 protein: CASSERVFYEQYF; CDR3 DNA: TGTGCCAGTAGTGAACGGGTTTTCTATGAGCAGTACTTC
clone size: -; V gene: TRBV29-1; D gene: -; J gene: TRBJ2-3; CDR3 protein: CNVRHNYIQPQYF; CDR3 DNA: TGCAACGTTCGGCACAATTACATTCAGCCCCAGTATTTT
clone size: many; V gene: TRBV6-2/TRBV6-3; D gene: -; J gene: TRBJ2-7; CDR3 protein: CASSYSSQALTYEQYF; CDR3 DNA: TGTGCCAGCAGTTACTCGTCGCAGGCCCTAACCTACGAGCAGTACTTC
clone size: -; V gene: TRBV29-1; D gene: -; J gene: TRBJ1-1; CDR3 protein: CSVGKGTDIEAFF; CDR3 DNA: TGCAGTGTTGGAAAGGGAACGGACATTGAAGCTTTCTTT
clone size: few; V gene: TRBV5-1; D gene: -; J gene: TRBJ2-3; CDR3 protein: CASSHRVTDMQYF; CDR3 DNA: TGCGCCAGCAGCCACAGGGTTACAGATATGCAGTATTTT
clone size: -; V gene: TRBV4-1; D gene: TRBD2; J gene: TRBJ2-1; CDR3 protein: CASSQPWGLADYNEHFF; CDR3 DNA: TGCGCCAGCAGCCAACCGTGGGGACTAGCAGACTACAACGAGCATTTCTTC
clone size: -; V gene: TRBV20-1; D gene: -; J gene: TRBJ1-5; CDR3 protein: CSADARGGNQPQHF; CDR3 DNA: TGCAGTGCCGATGCCCGGGGGGGCAATCAGCCCCAGCATTTT
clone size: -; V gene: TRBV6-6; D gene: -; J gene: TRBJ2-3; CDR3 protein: CASSPGHSGADTQYF; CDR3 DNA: TGTGCTAGCAGCCCCGGGCATTCGGGCGCAGATACGCAGTATTTT
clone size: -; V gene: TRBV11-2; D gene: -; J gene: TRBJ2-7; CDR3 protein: CASSLVRGSSYEQCF; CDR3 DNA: TGTGCCAGCAGCTTAGTGAGGGGGAGTTCCTACGAGCAGTGCTTC
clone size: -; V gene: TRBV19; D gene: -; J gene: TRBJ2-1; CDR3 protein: CAGSTLDWANEQLF; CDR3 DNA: TGTGCCGGTAGTACCTTGGACTGGGCAAATGAGCAGCTCTTC
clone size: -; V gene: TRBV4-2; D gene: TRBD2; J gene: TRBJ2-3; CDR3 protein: CVGSETSGAGDTQYF; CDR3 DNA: TGTGTCGGCAGCGAGACTAGCGGGGCCGGAGATACGCAGTATTTT
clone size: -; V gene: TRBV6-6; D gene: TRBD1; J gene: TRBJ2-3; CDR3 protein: CASSYVWVRGLTDMHYF; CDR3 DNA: TGTGCCAGCAGTTACGTCTGGGTCAGGGGGCTGACAGATATGCACTATTTT
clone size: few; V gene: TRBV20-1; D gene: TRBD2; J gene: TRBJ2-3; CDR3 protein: CSASSAGAGTDTQYF; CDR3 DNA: TGCAGTGCTAGTTCTGCGGGAGCGGGGACAGATACGCAGTATTTT
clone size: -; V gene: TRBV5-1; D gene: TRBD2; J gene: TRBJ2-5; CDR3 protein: CASSAGTSGKETQYF; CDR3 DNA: TGCGCCAGCAGCGCAGGGACTAGCGGGAAGGAGACCCAATACTTC
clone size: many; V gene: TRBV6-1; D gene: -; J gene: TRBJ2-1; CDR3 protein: CASSGGPYNEQFF; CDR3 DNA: TGTGCCAGCAGTGGGGGACCCTACAATGAGCAGTTCTTC
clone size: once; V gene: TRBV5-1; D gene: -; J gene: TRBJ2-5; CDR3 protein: CASSAQGSFQETHYF; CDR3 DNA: TGCGCCAGCAGCGCCCAGGGCTCATTCCAAGAGACCCATTACTTC
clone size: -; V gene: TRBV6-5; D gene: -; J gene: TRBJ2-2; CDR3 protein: CASSYAVDGTGELLF; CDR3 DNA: TGTGCCAGCAGTTACGCAGTGGACGGTACCGGGGAGCTGCTTTTC
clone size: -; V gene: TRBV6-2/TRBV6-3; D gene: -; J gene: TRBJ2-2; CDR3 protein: CASTLSGDTSGELFF; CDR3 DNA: TGTGCCAGCACATTGTCAGGGGACACTTCAGGGGAGCTGTTTTTT
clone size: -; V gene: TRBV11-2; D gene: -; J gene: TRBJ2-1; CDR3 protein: CASSFDPRRPGSYNEQFF; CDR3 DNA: TGTGCCAGCAGCTTTGACCCTAGGAGGCCAGGAAGTTACAATGAGCAGTTCTTC
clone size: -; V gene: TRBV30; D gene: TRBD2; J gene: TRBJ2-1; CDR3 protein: CVWDETSGVNNEQFF; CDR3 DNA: TGTGTCTGGGACGAGACTAGCGGGGTCAACAATGAGCAGTTCTTC
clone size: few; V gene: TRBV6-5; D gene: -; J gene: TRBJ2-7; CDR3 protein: CASSPFGSIHEQYF; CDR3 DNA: TGCGCCAGCAGCCCTTTCGGGAGTATTCACGAGCAGTACTTC
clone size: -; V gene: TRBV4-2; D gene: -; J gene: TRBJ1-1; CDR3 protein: CASSQGWTVTEAFF; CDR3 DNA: TGTGCCAGCAGCCAAGGTTGGACAGTGACTGAAGCTTTCTTT
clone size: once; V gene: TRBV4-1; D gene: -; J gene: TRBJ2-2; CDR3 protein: CASSQVAAGITGELFF; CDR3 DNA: TGCGCCAGCAGTCAAGTCGCGGCAGGGATCACCGGGGAGCTGTTTTTT
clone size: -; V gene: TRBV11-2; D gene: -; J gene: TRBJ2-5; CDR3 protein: CASSSAVILLSLYF; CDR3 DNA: TGTGCCAGCAGCTCGGCGGTGATATTATTGTCCCTGTACTTC
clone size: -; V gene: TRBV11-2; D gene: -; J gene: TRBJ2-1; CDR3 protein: CASSSADPGNERFF; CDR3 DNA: TGCGCCAGCAGTTCAGCGGACCCTGGGAATGAGCGGTTCTTC
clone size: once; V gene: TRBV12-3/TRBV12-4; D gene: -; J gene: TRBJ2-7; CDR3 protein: CASRTYRERPYEQYF; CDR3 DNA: TGTGCCAGCAGAACTTACAGAGAACGGCCCTACGAGCAGTACTTC
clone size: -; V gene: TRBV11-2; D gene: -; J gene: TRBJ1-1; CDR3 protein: CASSTSGSVTEVFF; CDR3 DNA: TGTGCTAGCAGCACATCCGGTTCCGTAACTGAAGTTTTCTTT
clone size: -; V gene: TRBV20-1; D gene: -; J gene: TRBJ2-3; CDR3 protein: CSARSRLYSSTDTQYF; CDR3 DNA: TGCAGTGCCCGGAGCCGGCTTTATTCCAGCACAGATACGCAGTATTTT
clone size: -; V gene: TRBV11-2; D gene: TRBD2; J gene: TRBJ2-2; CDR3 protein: CASSRGLAERNTGELFF; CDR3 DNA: TGTGCCAGCAGCCGAGGACTAGCGGAGCGTAACACCGGGGAGCTGTTTTTT
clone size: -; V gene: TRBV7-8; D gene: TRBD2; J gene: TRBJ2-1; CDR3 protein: CASRPPSGTYNEQFF; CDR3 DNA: TGTGCCAGCCGGCCCCCCAGCGGGACTTACAATGAGCAGTTCTTC
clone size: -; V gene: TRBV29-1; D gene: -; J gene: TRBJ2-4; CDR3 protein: CSVSQGRDNQYF; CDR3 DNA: TGCAGCGTCTCACAGGGACGGGACAATCAATACTTC
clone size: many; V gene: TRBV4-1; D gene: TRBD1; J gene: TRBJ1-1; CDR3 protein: CASRPGQGASTEAFF; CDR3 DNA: TGCGCCAGCAGGCCTGGACAGGGGGCAAGCACTGAAGCTTTCTTT